These T cell receptor beta chains were read from a single sample in a study of blood T cell repertoires in COVID-19. Assay: immunoSEQ multiplex PCR; the TCRdb copy retains only in-frame clones and omits some. The sample shows approximately 200,000 clones, approximately 88% of them seen only once. Sequencing used peripheral blood. These receptors came from a woman in her twenties or thirties with acute or convalescent COVID-19. Both conserved end residues are part of each CDR3. D genes are given only for firm matches. Size values are once, few and many counts, or a class for expanded clones, and some rows have none.

>TRBV4-1|NA|NA|TRBJ1-2
CASSQPKAGSRYGYTF
>TRBV28|NA|NA|TRBJ1-3
CASSAIGLGRTGNTIYF
>TRBV2|TRBD2|NA|TRBJ2-5
CATTRSGSETQYF
>TRBV5-6|TRBD1|NA|TRBJ1-5
CASSSVTGHQPQHF
>TRBV29-1|NA|NA|TRBJ2-1
CSAMTGTREQFF
>TRBV28|NA|NA|TRBJ2-6
CASSSPMGRSGANVLTF
>TRBV30|NA|NA|TRBJ2-1
CAWAVSGYSYNEQFF
>TRBV11-3|TRBD1|NA|TRBJ2-5
CASSAGQGARETQYF
>TRBV5-1|NA|NA|TRBJ2-3
CASSEQSDTQYF
>TRBV3-1/TRBV3-2|TRBD2|NA|TRBJ2-1
CASSPSLAGGAEQFF
>TRBV5-1|TRBD1|NA|TRBJ1-1
CASSSQGAQAFF
>TRBV5-1|TRBD1|NA|TRBJ1-6
CASRAQPTGAYNSPLHF
>TRBV28|TRBD1|NA|TRBJ2-7
CASSPVTTGQFNEQYF
>TRBV7-9|TRBD1|NA|TRBJ1-2
CASSHGTVDYGYTF
>TRBV5-3|TRBD2|NA|TRBJ2-1
CARTLPIPGTNNEQFF
>TRBV5-5|NA|NA|TRBJ1-2
CASSPTTGQLIRGYTF
>TRBV19|NA|NA|TRBJ2-1
CASSPSSYNEQFF
>TRBV30|TRBD2|NA|TRBJ2-5
CAWAPGLAGRGETQYF
>TRBV25-1|NA|NA|TRBJ1-1
CASSELGGNTEAFF
>TRBV19|NA|NA|TRBJ1-1
CASSIDLHSTEAFF
>TRBV6-5|NA|few|TRBJ2-5
CASWAALQETQYF
>TRBV18|NA|NA|TRBJ1-5
CASSPQGSNQPQHF
>TRBV5-4|NA|NA|TRBJ1-2
CASSLGRIDIYTF